Listed here are 20 T cell receptor beta chains from one sample, sequenced in a study of T cells expressing NK-cell markers. TCRdb reprocessed the 5' RACE reads; each CDR3 protein has one entry and no DNA is given. The repertoire table contains 200,000 to 300,000 distinct CDR3 sequences. The sequenced sample consisted of blood T cells: a sorted CD56 or NKG2C T cell subset, CD4+ or CD8+ T cells, or bulk PBMC T cells (not recorded which). The source of these receptors is a woman aged 18 to 75 in good health.

This chain connects TRBV20-1 to TRBJ1-1. CDR1 is DFQATT and CDR2 is SNEGSKA in the germline V gene (reference sequence). This CDR3 region has 12 residues. The CDR3 protein is CSARAGSTEAFF.

The rearrangement joins TRBV12-3 or TRBV12-4 to TRBJ2-6. CDR3 size: 15 residues. This chain's CDR3 is CASSFVGSGANVLTF.

The V call is TRBV6-2 or TRBV6-3, the J call TRBJ1-3; checking the TCRdb D call of TRBD1 is not possible without DNA. Germline V gives CDR1 MNHEY, CDR2 SVGEGT. CDR3 length equals 15 residues. The CDR3 loop reads CASSRTGEARNTIYF.

The CDR3 loop is CASSRPRQGDEQFF. This sequence joins TRBV6-1 and TRBJ2-1; checking the TCRdb D call of TRBD1 is not possible without DNA. This CDR3 has 14 amino acids. Germline V gene lookup returns CDR1 MNHNS and CDR2 SASEGT.

The chain combines TRBV29-1 with TRBJ2-1. This CDR3 region has 13 residues. From germline, CDR1 is SQVTM and CDR2 ANQGSEA. CDR3 residues: CSVDFFGVPEQFF.

The rearrangement uses TRBV6-1 and TRBJ2-2; TCRdb picks TRBD2, but there is no DNA to check that call. Per the germline V gene, CDR1 is MNHNS and CDR2 is SASEGT. The CDR3 extends over 15 amino acids. The CDR3 loop reads CASSKLAGGTGELFF.

The rearrangement joins TRBV24-1 to TRBJ2-1. The CDR3 length is 13 residues. Germline-derived CDR1 and CDR2 are KGHDR and SFDVKD. CDR3 amino acids: CATSVDGDNEQFF.

The chain combines TRBV20-1 with TRBJ2-5; absent DNA, TCRdb's TRBD1 call cannot be checked. The CDR3 loop spans 15 amino acids. The germline CDR1 and CDR2 sequences are DFQATT and SNEGSKA (reference sequence). The CDR3 loop reads CSAPGGAGRQETQYF.

This chain connects TRBV11-2 to TRBJ1-3. This CDR3 has 17 residues. CDR1 is SGHAT, CDR2 FQNNGV, per germline. The CDR3 region is CASSFPDNSRPGNTIYF.

The V gene is TRBV20-1, the J gene TRBJ1-2; TCRdb's assignment of TRBD1 cannot be checked, as there is no DNA. The CDR3 has 11 residues. Germline values: CDR1 DFQATT, CDR2 SNEGSKA (reference sequence). The CDR3 loop reads CSADSRYGYTF.

The chain uses TRBV7-8 and TRBJ2-3; the D gene TCRdb calls, TRBD1, cannot be checked with no DNA. Looked up from germline, CDR1 is SGHVS and CDR2 is FQNEAQ. The CDR3 sequence is 18 residues long. The CDR3: CASSFSPRDMSSTDTQYF.

The chain uses TRBV20-1 and TRBJ1-2; the D call of TRBD1 rests on TCRdb alone, since no DNA is present to check it. The CDR3 sequence is 15 residues long. Germline CDR1 reads DFQATT; CDR2 reads SNEGSKA (reference sequence). CDR3 protein: CSARDSGGGSYGYTF.

The chain has TRBV18 and TRBJ2-7. The CDR3 is 15 amino acids. The germline V gene encodes CDR1 KGHSH and CDR2 LQKENI. The CDR3 is CASSPLTGDSYEQYF.

The J gene is TRBJ1-2, the V gene TRBV20-1. Germline CDR1 and CDR2: DFQATT and SNEGSKA (reference sequence). This CDR3 contains 13 residues. This chain's CDR3 is CSAVRRTNYGYTF.

This chain joins TRBV20-1 and TRBJ2-1; checking the TCRdb D call of TRBD2 is not possible without DNA. This CDR3 is 14 amino acids long. Per the germline V gene, CDR1 is DFQATT and CDR2 is SNEGSKA (reference sequence). CDR3 amino acids: CRVGGAVSYNEQFF.

The chain employs TRBV18 and TRBJ1-6; with no DNA, the TCRdb D assignment of TRBD1 cannot be verified. Looked up from germline, CDR1 is KGHSH and CDR2 is LQKENI. CDR3 length equals 15 residues. CDR3 residues: CASSPGQGLNSPLHF.

CDR3 sequence: CASRPQLAGNRYEQYF. The rearrangement links TRBV28 to TRBJ2-7; TCRdb's D call, TRBD2, is unchecked because there is no DNA. This CDR3 is 16 amino acids long. The germline V gene encodes CDR1 MDHEN and CDR2 SYDVKM.

The V call is TRBV20-1, the J call TRBJ1-4; checking the TCRdb D call of TRBD1 is not possible without DNA. Germline V gives CDR1 DFQATT, CDR2 SNEGSKA (reference sequence). This CDR3 is 13 amino acids long. The CDR3 loop reads CSAIGGAGEKLFF.

V gene TRBV12-3 or TRBV12-4 combines with J gene TRBJ1-1. CDR3 length: 12 residues. The CDR3 reads CASSWGTGEAFF.

The chain employs TRBV2 and TRBJ1-6; TCRdb gives TRBD1 as the D gene, but with no DNA this cannot be confirmed. The V gene's germline CDR1 is SNHLY and CDR2 FYNNEI. The CDR3 has 14 amino acids. CDR3 residues: CASSVGPGGSPLHF.